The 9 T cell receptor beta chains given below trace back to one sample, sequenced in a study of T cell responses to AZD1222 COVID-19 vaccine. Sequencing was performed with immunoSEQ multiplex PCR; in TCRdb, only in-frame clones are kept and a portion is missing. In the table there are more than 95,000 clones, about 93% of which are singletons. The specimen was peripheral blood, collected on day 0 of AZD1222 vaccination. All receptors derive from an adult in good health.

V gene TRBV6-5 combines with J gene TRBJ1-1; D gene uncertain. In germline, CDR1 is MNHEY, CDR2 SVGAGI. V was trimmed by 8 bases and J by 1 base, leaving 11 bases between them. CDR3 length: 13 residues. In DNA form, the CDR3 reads TGTGCCAGCGTAAGGTCGGGGAACACTGAAGCTTTCTTT. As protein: CASVRSGNTEAFF.

CDR3 protein: CASSSRDPRGRDTQYF. For the CDR3, the DNA is TGTGCCAGCAGTTCCCGGGACCCTAGGGGGAGGGATACGCAGTATTTT. J is TRBJ2-3 and V is TRBV6-5, with D perhaps being TRBD1 or TRBD2 (6 bases each). V lost 4 bases and J 6 bases, leaving 20 bases between the germline ends. This CDR3 contains 16 residues. CDR1 is MNHEY, CDR2 SVGAGI, per germline.

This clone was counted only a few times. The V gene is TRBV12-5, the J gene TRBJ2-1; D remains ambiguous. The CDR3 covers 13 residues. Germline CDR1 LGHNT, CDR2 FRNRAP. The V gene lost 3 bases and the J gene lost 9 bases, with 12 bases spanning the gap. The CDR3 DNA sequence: TGTGCTAGTGGTTTATCCCATCACGTTGAGCAGTTCTTC. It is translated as CASGLSHHVEQFF.

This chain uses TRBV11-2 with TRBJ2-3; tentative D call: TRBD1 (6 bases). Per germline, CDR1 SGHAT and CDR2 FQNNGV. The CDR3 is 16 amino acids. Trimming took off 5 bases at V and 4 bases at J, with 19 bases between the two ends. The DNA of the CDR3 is TGTGCCAGCAGCCCCCCCGTCGCAGGGGTTCCAGATACGCAGTATTTT. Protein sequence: CASSPPVAGVPDTQYF.

CDR3 amino acids: CASSPRTSGRKLLFF. CDR3 bases: TGTGCCAGCAGTCCCCGGACTAGCGGGAGAAAGTTGTTGTTCTTC. This chain links TRBV27 with TRBJ2-1, with 13 bases fitting TRBD2. Trimming cost V 5 bases and J 15 bases; bases outside gene matches: 13. From germline, CDR1 is MNHEY and CDR2 SMNVEV (reference sequence). The CDR3 contains 15 residues.

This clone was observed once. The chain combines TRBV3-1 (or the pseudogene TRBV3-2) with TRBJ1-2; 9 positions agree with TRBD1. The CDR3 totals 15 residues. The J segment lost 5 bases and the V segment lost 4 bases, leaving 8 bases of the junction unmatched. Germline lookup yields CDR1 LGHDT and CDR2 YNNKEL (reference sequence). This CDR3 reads CASSPGGTGRYGYTF. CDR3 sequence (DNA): TGTGCCAGCAGCCCTGGGGGGACAGGGAGGTATGGCTACACCTTC.

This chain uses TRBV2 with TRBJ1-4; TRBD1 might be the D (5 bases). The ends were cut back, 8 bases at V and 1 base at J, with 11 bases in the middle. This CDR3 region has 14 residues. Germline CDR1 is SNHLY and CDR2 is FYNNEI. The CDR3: CASRFQGTNEKLFF. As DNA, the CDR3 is TGTGCCAGCCGATTCCAGGGAACTAATGAAAAACTGTTTTTT.

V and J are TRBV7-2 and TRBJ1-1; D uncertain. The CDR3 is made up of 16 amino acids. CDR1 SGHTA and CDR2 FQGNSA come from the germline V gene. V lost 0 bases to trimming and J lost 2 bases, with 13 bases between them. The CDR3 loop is CASSLALVGENTEAFF. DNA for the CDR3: TGTGCCAGCAGCTTAGCCCTAGTCGGGGAAAACACTGAAGCTTTCTTT.

The CDR3 spells CASSQDPPDRYGYTF. CDR3 DNA sequence: TGTGCCAGCAGCCAAGACCCCCCGGACCGCTATGGCTACACCTTC. J is TRBJ1-2 and V is TRBV14; D not resolved. The ends were cut back, 0 bases at V and 4 bases at J, with 12 bases in the middle. Germline V gene sequence: CDR1 SGHDN, CDR2 FVKESK. This CDR3 spans 15 amino acids.